Listed here are 21 T cell receptor beta chains from one sample, sequenced in a study of T cells in Graves' hyperthyroidism and ophthalmopathy. Amplification of TCR beta CDR3 regions was performed using RNA transcripts as template. During a first-round RT-PCR of the TCR CDR3, the HTBI primer set was used. In TCRdb, the multiplex PCR reads were re-called with MiXCR into one record per CDR3 protein. The data hold 600,000 or so distinct CDR3 sequences, with 15% to 20% observed a single time. Sequenced material: blood. These receptors were collected from a woman aged 25 to 39 with Graves' hyperthyroidism.

This clonotype was recorded many times. The CDR3 DNA reads as TGTGCCAGCAGTTCTCAGGACAGAGATCAATACGAGCAGTACTTC. Translating it yields CASSSQDRDQYEQYF. The chain is built from TRBV6-1 and TRBJ2-7; D possibly corresponds to TRBD1 (6 bases). V was pared by 5 bases and J by 4 bases, with 18 bases between. Germline CDR1 reads MNHNS; CDR2 reads SASEGT. The length of the CDR3 is 15 residues.

This clonotype was recorded many times. The gene calls are TRBV28 and TRBJ2-7, with 7 bases identical to TRBD1. Germline V gene sequence: CDR1 MDHEN, CDR2 SYDVKM. Germline trimming cut 8 bases from V and 1 base from J; bases unmatched to any gene: 14. This CDR3 is built from 16 residues. The CDR3 bases are TGTGCCAGCGAGTCACGGACAGGCATAGGTTCCTACGAGCAGTACTTC. Translation: CASESRTGIGSYEQYF.

The chain combines TRBV28 with TRBJ1-2; 11 nucleotides line up with TRBD1. The length of the CDR3 is 14 residues. CDR1 is MDHEN and CDR2 is SYDVKM in the germline V gene. The junction had 5 bases not matched to a gene; V was cut back by 3 bases and J by 8 bases. CDR3 sequence reads: CASSFGQGAKGYTF. In DNA, the CDR3 is TGTGCCAGCAGTTTTGGACAGGGGGCAAAGGGCTACACCTTC.

The rearrangement joins TRBV4-1 to TRBJ2-1; 9 positions agree with TRBD2. CDR1 is MGHRA, CDR2 YSYEKL, per germline. The CDR3 contains 15 residues. The V and J ends lost 2 bases and 5 bases, in that order; junction bases with no gene match: 4. The CDR3 region has the DNA TGCGCCAGCAGCCAACTAGGACTAGCGAACAATGAGCAGTTCTTC. It encodes CASSQLGLANNEQFF.

As concerns this clonotype: Since a much larger clone is just one base distant, this may be a read error. The chain has TRBV6-1 and TRBJ1-2, with TRBD1 as a possible D gene (6 bases). In germline, CDR1 is MNHNS, CDR2 SASEGT. With 6 bases removed from V and 2 bases from J, the gap between germline ends came to 19 bases. This CDR3 spans 16 amino acids. In nucleotides, the CDR3 is TGTGCCAGCAGCCCCCGGGACACCTCAAGGAACTATGGCTACACCTTC. It is translated as CASSPRDTSRNYGYTF.

The chain uses TRBV7-9 and TRBJ2-1; D unresolved. The J call may be incorrect, as the DNA end agrees better with TRBJ2-7. The CDR3 totals 13 residues. Germline loops: CDR1 SEHNR, CDR2 FQNEAQ (reference sequence). The CDR3 is CASSSQNHNEQYF. The DNA for the CDR3 is TGTGCCAGCAGCTCCCAAAACCACAATGAGCAGTACTTC.

This clonotype was counted between two and nine times. The chain recombines TRBV27 with TRBJ2-3; D not certain. The CDR3 has 13 residues. Germline lookup yields CDR1 MNHEY and CDR2 SMNVEV (reference sequence). Trimming removed 0 bases at V and 5 bases at J, with 6 bases between. In DNA, the CDR3 is TGTGCCAGCAGTTTATCGTGGAAAGATACGCAGTATTTT. Translation gives CASSLSWKDTQYF.

The table lists this clonotype with many counts. The rearrangement joins TRBV2 to TRBJ2-7; 10 bases are a match to TRBD1. The CDR3 spans 14 residues. V gave up 3 bases and J gave up 6 bases; unmatched junction bases: 5. Per the germline V gene, CDR1 is SNHLY and CDR2 is FYNNEI. CDR3 loop: CASSDQDRGGEQYF. The DNA of the CDR3 is TGTGCCAGCAGTGACCAGGACAGGGGGGGCGAGCAGTACTTC.

V gene TRBV7-2 combines with J gene TRBJ2-5; 9 bases map to TRBD1. CDR1 is SGHTA, CDR2 FQGNSA, per germline. Trimming removed 5 bases from V and 2 bases from J; junction bases left unmatched: 9. This CDR3 spans 16 amino acids. The CDR3 DNA is TGTGCCAGCAGCCCCCCGGACAGGGGAGATCAAGAGACCCAGTACTTC. Translation: CASSPPDRGDQETQYF.

This clonotype turned up a few times. The genes are TRBV6-1 and TRBJ1-5; 10 bases line up with TRBD1. J lost 2 bases, V lost 3 bases, and 4 bases had no gene match. Per the germline V gene, CDR1 is MNHNS and CDR2 is SASEGT. The CDR3 has 16 amino acids. DNA for the CDR3: TGTGCCAGCAGTGATTTGACAGGGGGCGGCAATCAGCCCCAGCATTTT. Translation gives CASSDLTGGGNQPQHF.

The V gene is TRBV12-3 or TRBV12-4, the J gene TRBJ1-6, with TRBD1 identical over 12 bases. There are 14 residues in the CDR3. J gave up 14 bases and V 5 bases, and 7 bases lay outside the gene matches. The CDR3 is CASSGTGGSRALHF. CDR3 DNA: TGTGCCAGCAGTGGGACAGGGGGCTCCCGCGCCCTCCACTTT.

This clonotype was seen only a few times. The chain carries TRBV6-1 and TRBJ1-2, with D perhaps TRBD1 (6 bases). Germline CDR1 MNHNS, CDR2 SASEGT. The CDR3 is 14 residues long. Trimming stripped 8 bases from V and 7 bases from J, with 20 bases between. CDR3 amino acids: CASGFRSGAFGYTF. CDR3 in DNA: TGTGCCAGCGGGTTCCGATCGGGGGCATTTGGCTACACCTTC.

The chain couples TRBV9 to TRBJ2-7; TRBD2 aligns across 11 bases. Looked up from germline, CDR1 is SGDLS and CDR2 is YYNGEE. This CDR3 comprises 15 residues. Losses at the gene ends were 0 bases for V and 4 bases for J; bases not matched to a gene: 3. CDR3 nucleotides: TGTGCCAGCAGCGTAGGAACTAGCGGGAGATACGAGCAGTACTTC. It codes for CASSVGTSGRYEQYF.

The J gene is TRBJ2-3, the V gene TRBV20-1; 13 bases align to TRBD2. This CDR3 region has 14 residues. Per germline, CDR1 DFQATT and CDR2 SNEGSKA (reference sequence). Trimming cost V 3 bases and J 7 bases; bases outside gene matches: 4. This CDR3 reads CSARGGLAGYTQYF. CDR3 in DNA: TGCAGTGCTAGGGGGGGACTAGCGGGATATACGCAGTATTTT.

This chain joins TRBV6-1 and TRBJ1-1; TRBD1 is a possible D gene (6 bases). Trimming cost V 6 bases and J 5 bases, with 16 bases left between them. CDR1 is MNHNS and CDR2 is SASEGT in the germline V gene. The CDR3 loop spans 14 amino acids. The CDR3 DNA sequence: TGTGCCAGCAGCCTACAGGGCGGATGGACTGAAGCTTTCTTT. Residues: CASSLQGGWTEAFF.

This clonotype was seen just once. Given a much more abundant clone one base away, this may be a read error. The V and J genes are TRBV30 and TRBJ2-5, with a possible D match to TRBD1 (6 bases). The CDR3 has 15 residues. The germline gives CDR1 GTSNPN, CDR2 SVGIG (reference sequence). Here the CDR3 reads CAWSVDSPFQETQCF. For the CDR3, the DNA is TGTGCCTGGAGTGTGGACAGCCCTTTCCAAGAGACCCAGTGCTTC.

This clonotype was counted ten times or more. This chain links TRBV12-3 or TRBV12-4 with TRBJ2-2; 8 bases fit TRBD1. This CDR3 is 15 amino acids long. Trimming took 6 bases from V and 1 from J; bases not matched to a gene: 4. The CDR3 DNA reads TGTGCCAGCAGGCCGGGACAGGAGAACACCGGGGAGCTGTTTTTT. Protein sequence: CASRPGQENTGELFF.

The sample holds many counts of this clonotype. The gene calls are TRBV12-3 or TRBV12-4 and TRBJ2-2; 8 bases are a match to TRBD2. V dropped 2 bases and J dropped 3; count of bases not matched to a gene: 14. The CDR3 is 19 residues long. CDR3 bases: TGTGCCAGCAGTTTAATGCGATGGCGGGAGGTAGGGGACACCGGGGAGCTGTTTTTT. Its translation: CASSLMRWREVGDTGELFF.

This chain links TRBV19 with TRBJ2-2; D call uncertain. CDR1 LNHDA and CDR2 SQIVND come from the germline V gene (reference sequence). V was trimmed by 0 bases and J by 7 bases, leaving 6 bases between them. The CDR3 has 13 residues. This CDR3 is CASSIEPGGELFF. The CDR3 nucleotides read TGTGCCAGTAGTATAGAGCCAGGCGGGGAGCTGTTTTTT.

This clonotype was detected ten times or more. This sequence joins TRBV28 and TRBJ2-7; TRBD1 matches at 9 bases. The CDR3 consists of 15 residues. CDR1 is MDHEN, CDR2 SYDVKM, per germline. Unmatched junction bases numbered 15, after V lost 10 bases and J lost 5 bases. This chain's CDR3 is CATFGQGKGSDEQYF. The DNA of the CDR3 is TGTGCCACGTTCGGACAGGGGAAAGGGAGTGACGAGCAGTACTTC.

V and J are TRBV12-3 or TRBV12-4 and TRBJ2-1; TRBD2 matches at 7 bases. Trimming took 5 bases from V and 5 from J; bases not matched to a gene: 9. The CDR3 totals 15 residues. CDR3 nucleotides: TGTGCCAGCAGTCACCCAGCGGGACTCGACAATGAGCAGTTCTTC. Residues: CASSHPAGLDNEQFF.